The source of this TCR beta chain is a study of blood T cell repertoires in COVID-19. Study details: In each case, the material was cDNA or gDNA derived from T cells, B-cell-depleted T cells, or PBMCs.

The CDR3 loop spans 16 amino acids. V was trimmed by 7 bases and J by 2 bases, leaving 17 bases between them. CDR1 and CDR2 from the germline V gene are LNHDA and SQIVND (reference sequence). Study processing details: From reference gene primer amplification, estimates of nucleated cell counts were derived. Using immunoSEQ multiplex PCR, the repertoire was profiled, and TCRdb retains in-frame clones only, with some absent. The V and J calls and clone size were taken over from that table, and D and trimming were inferred from the DNA. The table includes roughly 55,000 clones, around 87% detected once. This clone was detected a few times.

The receptor comes from a man aged 55 to 70 with active or convalescent COVID-19. The chain is built from TRBV19 and TRBJ2-2; TRBD2 is a possible D gene (6 bases). The source material was peripheral blood. CDR3 nucleotide sequence: TGTGCCAGTATCGCTGATGGAGGGACTAACACCGGGGAGCTGTTTTTT. Amino acid sequence: CASIADGGTNTGELFF.